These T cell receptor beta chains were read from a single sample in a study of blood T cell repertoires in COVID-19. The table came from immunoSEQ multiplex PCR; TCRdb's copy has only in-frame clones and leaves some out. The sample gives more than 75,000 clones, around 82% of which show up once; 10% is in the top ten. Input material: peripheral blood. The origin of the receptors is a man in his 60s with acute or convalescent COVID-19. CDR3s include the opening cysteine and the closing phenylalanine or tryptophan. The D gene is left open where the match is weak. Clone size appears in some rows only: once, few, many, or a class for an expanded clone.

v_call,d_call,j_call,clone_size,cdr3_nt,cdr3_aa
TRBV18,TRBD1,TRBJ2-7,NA,TGTGCCAGCTCCCCCGGGACAGGAGGTCCCTACGAGCAGTACTTC,CASSPGTGGPYEQYF
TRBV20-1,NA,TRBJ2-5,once,TGCAGTGCTGGTGCTCCTCTCCACCAAGAGACCCAGTACTTC,CSAGAPLHQETQYF
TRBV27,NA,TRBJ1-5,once,TGTGCCAGCAGTCTCGACAGCCCTAATCAGCCCCAGCATTTT,CASSLDSPNQPQHF
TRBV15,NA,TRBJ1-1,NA,TGTGCCACCAGCAGAGATCCGGGGGTACTCATGAACACTGAAGCTTTCTTT,CATSRDPGVLMNTEAFF
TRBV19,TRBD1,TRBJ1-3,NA,TGTGCCAGTAACCTCCGGGACAGGCACTCTGGAAACACCATATATTTT,CASNLRDRHSGNTIYF
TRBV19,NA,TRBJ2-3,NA,TGTGCCAGTAGAGAGGCAGATACGCAGTATTTT,CASREADTQYF
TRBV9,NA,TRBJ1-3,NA,TGTGCCAGTGCCGAGGCGGCCGGAAACACCATATATTTT,CASAEAAGNTIYF
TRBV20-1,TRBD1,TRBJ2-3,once,TGCAGTGCTAGTAGGGGACAGGGACGAGATACGCAGTATTTT,CSASRGQGRDTQYF
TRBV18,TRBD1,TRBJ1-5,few,TGTGCCAGCTCTCTTACCCGGACAGGGTTCCCCAATCAGCCCCAGCATTTT,CASSLTRTGFPNQPQHF
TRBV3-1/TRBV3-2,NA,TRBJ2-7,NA,TGTGCCAGCAGCCAAGCAGGCTTCGAGCAGTACTTC,CASSQAGFEQYF
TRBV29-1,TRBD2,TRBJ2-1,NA,TGCAGCCCCGGGGTGGCGGGAGGGAGGGAGCAGTTCTTC,CSPGVAGGREQFF
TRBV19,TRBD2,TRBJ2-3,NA,TGTGCCAGTAGTGTGAGACTAGCGGAAACAGATACGCAGTATTTT,CASSVRLAETDTQYF
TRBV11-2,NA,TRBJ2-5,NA,TGTGCCAGCAGCTTGGCAGAACAAGAGACCCAGTACTTC,CASSLAEQETQYF
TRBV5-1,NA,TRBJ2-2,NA,TGCGCCAGCAGCTTGAACGGGGGGAACACCGGGGAGCTGTTTTTT,CASSLNGGNTGELFF
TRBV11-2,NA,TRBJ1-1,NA,TGTGCCAGCAGCTTAGTATATGGCAGAGCGGGGACTGAAGCTTTCTTT,CASSLVYGRAGTEAFF
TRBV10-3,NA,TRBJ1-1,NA,TGTGCCATCAGTGAGTCTCTAGATAACACTGAAGCTTTCTTT,CAISESLDNTEAFF
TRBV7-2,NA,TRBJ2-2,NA,TGTGCCAGCAGCTTCGAGACCGGGGAGCTGTTTTTT,CASSFETGELFF
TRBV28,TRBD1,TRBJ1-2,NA,TGTGCCAGCGTATTTGGGGTGTCGACAGGGATTGGCTACACCTTC,CASVFGVSTGIGYTF
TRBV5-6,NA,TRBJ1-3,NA,TGTGCCAGCAGCGCTATCTCCTCTGGAAACACCATATATTTT,CASSAISSGNTIYF
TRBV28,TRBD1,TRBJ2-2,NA,TGTGCCAGCAGACCTACAGGGGTGACCGGGGAGCTGTTTTTT,CASRPTGVTGELFF
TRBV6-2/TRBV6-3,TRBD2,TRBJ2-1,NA,TGTGCCAGCAGTACAACTAGACTAGCGGAGACTTACAATGAGCAGTTCTTC,CASSTTRLAETYNEQFF
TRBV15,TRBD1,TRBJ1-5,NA,TGTGCCACCAGCAGAGAAGGGACAGGGGGGGGCAATCAGCCCCAGCATTTT,CATSREGTGGGNQPQHF